This passage covers 15 T cell receptor beta chains from one sample sequenced in a study of blood T cell repertoires in COVID-19. Method: immunoSEQ multiplex PCR; TCRdb's copy keeps in-frame clones and lacks some. The data contain 250,000 to 350,000 clones, around 85% of them seen just once; the ten biggest clones take up 2% to 3%. The material sequenced was PBMCs or T cells enriched from blood (not recorded which). The receptors here all came from a woman aged 45-59 years who had recovered from COVID-19.

The rearrangement joins TRBV4-1 to TRBJ2-3, with 14 positions matching TRBD2. CDR3 size: 18 residues. Unmatched junction bases numbered 10, after V lost 5 bases and J lost 3 bases. Germline assignment: CDR1 MGHRA and CDR2 YSYEKL. The CDR3 coding sequence is TGCGCCAGCAGCTCGACCGGGACTAGCGGGAGTGTGACAGATACGCAGTATTTT. Protein sequence: CASSSTGTSGSVTDTQYF.

This clone was observed a handful of times. This chain joins TRBV27 and TRBJ1-1, with D perhaps matching TRBD1 (6 bases). Trimming pared 3 bases from V and 1 base from J, leaving 15 bases between. CDR1 is MNHEY and CDR2 is SMNVEV in the germline V gene (reference sequence). This CDR3 contains 16 residues. CDR3 sequence (DNA): TGTGCCAGCAGTTTTCAAAACCGACAGGCGAACACTGAAGCTTTCTTT. It yields the protein CASSFQNRQANTEAFF.

The gene calls are TRBV11-2 and TRBJ2-7; unclear D gene. The CDR3 has 12 amino acids. Trimming removed 5 bases at V and 4 bases at J, with 9 bases between. Germline-derived CDR1 and CDR2 are SGHAT and FQNNGV. The CDR3 sequence: CASSPQAYEQYF. For the CDR3, the DNA is TGTGCCAGCAGCCCCCAAGCGTACGAGCAGTACTTC.

This clone came up a few times. V is TRBV5-4 and J is TRBJ1-2; D unclear. There are 13 residues in the CDR3. Deletions cut 0 bases from V and 4 bases from J, with 7 bases between. From germline, CDR1 is SGHNT and CDR2 YYREEE (reference sequence). The CDR3 DNA reads TGTGCCAGCAGCTTGGGAGTTTTCTATGGCTACACCTTC. The encoded protein is CASSLGVFYGYTF.

The chain uses TRBV3-1 (or the pseudogene TRBV3-2) and TRBJ1-2; no clear D gene. The CDR3 covers 12 residues. The germline V gene has CDR1 LGHDT and CDR2 YNNKEL (reference sequence). V lost 3 bases to trimming and J lost 4 bases, with 6 bases between them. CDR3 in amino acids: CASSHDTYGYTF. The CDR3 DNA sequence: TGTGCCAGCAGCCACGACACCTATGGCTACACCTTC.

This clone was picked up a small number of times. The V and J genes are TRBV9 and TRBJ1-6; D unresolved. This CDR3 has 14 amino acids. CDR1 and CDR2 (germline): SGDLS, YYNGEE. Trimming took off 3 bases at V and 10 bases at J, with 14 bases between the two ends. This CDR3 is CASSALDLRSPLHF. In DNA, the CDR3 is TGTGCCAGCAGCGCCCTTGATTTGAGGTCACCCCTCCACTTT.

The rearrangement uses TRBV10-3 and TRBJ1-6, with TRBD1 as a possible D gene (5 bases). Germline CDR1 reads ENHRY; CDR2 reads SYGVKD. V was clipped by 0 bases and J by 10 bases, with 16 bases between them. There are 16 residues in the CDR3. The DNA of the CDR3 is TGTGCCATCAGTGAGTCTGCCGGGGGAATAGGGTCACCCCTCCACTTT. Its translation: CAISESAGGIGSPLHF.

This chain connects TRBV7-9 to TRBJ1-4; 10 positions agree with TRBD1. The length of the CDR3 is 14 residues. Germline loops: CDR1 SEHNR, CDR2 FQNEAQ (reference sequence). The V gene end was trimmed by 5 bases and the J gene end by 7 bases; junction bases not matched to a gene: 4. The CDR3 DNA follows: TGTGCCAGCAGCCAGGACAGGGGGAGTGAAAAACTGTTTTTT. Translating gives CASSQDRGSEKLFF. Full variable domain (outside the CDR3, taken from reference TRBV7-9 and TRBJ1-4): DTGVSQNPRHKITKRGQNVTFRCDPISEHNRLYWYRQTLGQGPEFLTYFQNEAQLEKSRLLSDRFSAERPKGSFSTLEIQRTEQGDSAMYLCASSQDRGSEKLFFGSGTQLSVL.

The rearrangement joins TRBV27 to TRBJ1-1; possibly TRBD1 for D (6 bases). This CDR3 region has 14 residues. Germline V lookup: CDR1 MNHEY, CDR2 SMNVEV (reference sequence). V was shortened by 3 bases and J by 5 bases, with 13 bases between the two germline ends. The CDR3 DNA follows: TGTGCCAGCAGTTTGGGAGGGGGAGAGACTGAAGCTTTCTTT. Protein sequence: CASSLGGGETEAFF.

The chain recombines TRBV4-1 with TRBJ1-1; D ambiguous. CDR1 MGHRA and CDR2 YSYEKL come from the germline V gene. This CDR3 is 16 amino acids long. V was clipped by 8 bases and J by 2 bases, with 21 bases between them. The chain's CDR3 is CASQPLAASGNTEAFF. DNA for the CDR3: TGCGCCAGCCAACCTCTCGCGGCAAGTGGTAACACTGAAGCTTTCTTT.

The chain recombines TRBV12-2 with TRBJ1-5. TRBV12-2 is reported as a pseudogene. The CDR3 totals 12 residues. CDR3 sequence (DNA): TGTGCAAGTCGCTTGTCGAATCAGCCCCAGCATTTT. It is translated as CASRLSNQPQHF.

The chain has TRBV4-2 and TRBJ1-1; tentative D call: TRBD1 (5 bases). Germline V CDR1 and CDR2: LGHNA, YNFKEQ. The CDR3 covers 15 residues. Trimming removed 0 bases from V and 4 bases from J, with 12 bases in between. The CDR3 nucleotides are TGTGCCAGCAGCCAAGATCCGGGGGGGGGCACTGAAGCTTTCTTT. Protein product: CASSQDPGGGTEAFF.

V is TRBV9 and J is TRBJ2-1, with 12 nucleotides matching TRBD2. V dropped 4 bases and J dropped 10; count of bases not matched to a gene: 6. The CDR3 covers 14 residues. Germline CDR1 and CDR2: SGDLS and YYNGEE. CDR3 nucleotide sequence: TGTGCCAGCAGCCGGACTAGCGGGATGGGGGAGCAGTTCTTC. As protein: CASSRTSGMGEQFF.

V gene TRBV13 combines with J gene TRBJ2-1; 7 nucleotides agree with TRBD1. V lost 4 bases and J lost 2; bases outside the gene matches: 5. Germline V CDR1 and CDR2: PRHDT, FYEKMQ (reference sequence). The CDR3 is made up of 15 amino acids. CDR3 region: CASSSDRDTYNEQFF. The CDR3 region has the DNA TGTGCCAGCAGCTCCGACAGGGATACCTACAATGAGCAGTTCTTC.

The rearrangement joins TRBV5-4 to TRBJ2-1, with unresolved D. The germline CDR1 and CDR2 sequences are SGHNT and YYREEE (reference sequence). Trimming stripped 0 bases from V and 10 bases from J, with 11 bases between. The CDR3 length is 13 residues. The CDR3 sequence: CASSLDSYREQFF. CDR3 DNA sequence: TGTGCCAGCAGCTTGGACAGTTATCGGGAGCAGTTCTTC.